A selection of T cell receptor beta chains follows, all from one sample in a study of blood T cell repertoires in COVID-19. Repertoires were generated with immunoSEQ multiplex PCR, while TCRdb's copy carries only in-frame clones and drops some. The sample records 150,000 to 200,000 clones, approximately 82% being singletons. Input material: PBMCs or T cells enriched from blood (not recorded which). These TCRs come from a woman aged 60-75 years with acute COVID-19. Each CDR3 is given with its conserved first and last residue. A D gene is named only where the DNA matches it firmly. The size field is filled for only some rows; it gives once, few, many or a size class.

v_call,d_call,clone_size,j_call,cdr3_length,cdr3_nt,cdr3_aa
TRBV6-1,TRBD1,.,TRBJ1-2,14,TGTGCCAGCAGTCGCGGGACAGGGTTTTATGGCTACACCTTC,CASSRGTGFYGYTF
TRBV29-1,.,.,TRBJ1-2,13,TGCAGCGTTGAAGAGGGACACCTCTATGGCTACACCTTC,CSVEEGHLYGYTF
TRBV19,TRBD2,once,TRBJ2-7,16,TGTGCCAGTAGCTCAGGACTAGCGGGAGGAGCACGCGAGCAGTACTTC,CASSSGLAGGAREQYF
TRBV5-4,TRBD2,.,TRBJ2-5,13,TGTGCCAGCAGCTTGAAGGGAGGGGAGACCCAGTACTTC,CASSLKGGETQYF
TRBV6-2/TRBV6-3,.,.,TRBJ2-7,14,TGTGCCAGCAGTTACGGTTCCCCCCTAGGCGAGCAGTACTTC,CASSYGSPLGEQYF
TRBV4-1,TRBD2,.,TRBJ2-1,13,TGCGCCAGCATGGGACTAGCGAGGAATGAGCAGTTCTTC,CASMGLARNEQFF
TRBV6-2/TRBV6-3,TRBD2,once,TRBJ2-1,13,TGTGCCAGCAGTTACTCCTCTAGCGGGAGTAGGTTCTTC,CASSYSSSGSRFF
TRBV18,TRBD1,once,TRBJ1-1,14,TGTGCCAGCCTAGTGGGACAGGGGAACACTGAAGCTTTCTTT,CASLVGQGNTEAFF
TRBV6-6,.,.,TRBJ1-2,15,TGTGCCAGGAGTCAAGGGCCGGGACATCGGGATGGCTACACCTTC,CARSQGPGHRDGYTF
TRBV7-2,.,.,TRBJ2-1,15,TGTGCCAGCAGCTCCGGGACAAACTCCTACAATGAGCAGTTCTTC,CASSSGTNSYNEQFF
TRBV6-2/TRBV6-3,TRBD1,few,TRBJ1-2,12,TGTGCCAGCAGCCGACAGGGGAATGGCTACACCTTC,CASSRQGNGYTF
TRBV6-4,.,.,TRBJ1-1,13,TGTGCCAGCAGTGAAACGACAGGAACGGCAGCTTTCTTT,CASSETTGTAAFF
TRBV19,.,.,TRBJ2-5,16,TGTGCCAGTAGTATCGGGAGACAGCTAAAACAAGAGACCCAGTACTTC,CASSIGRQLKQETQYF
TRBV10-3,TRBD1,.,TRBJ2-2,14,TGTGCCATCAGTGGTAGGGGGCAAACCGGGGAGCTGTTTTTT,CAISGRGQTGELFF
TRBV12-3/TRBV12-4,.,.,TRBJ1-1,12,TGTGCCAGCTGCCAGGCTCGGACTGAAGCTTTCTTT,CASCQARTEAFF
TRBV29-1,TRBD2,few,TRBJ2-1,14,TGCAGCGTTGATAGTAGCGGGGGGGCAGGTGAGCAGTTCTTC,CSVDSSGGAGEQFF
TRBV7-2,.,.,TRBJ1-5,13,TGTGCCAGCAGCTTCACAGTACGGCAGCCCCAGCATTTT,CASSFTVRQPQHF
TRBV6-2/TRBV6-3,TRBD2,.,TRBJ2-1,17,TGTGCCAGCAGTTACTCCCCAGGGGCTAGCGGGAGGAATGAGCAGTTCTTC,CASSYSPGASGRNEQFF
TRBV25-1,TRBD1,.,TRBJ2-7,13,TGTGCCAGCACCACAGGGGCGGCCTACGAGCAGTACTTC,CASTTGAAYEQYF
TRBV2,.,.,TRBJ2-3,13,TGTGCCAGCAGTGAACGGGGCACAGATACGCAGTATTTT,CASSERGTDTQYF
TRBV10-3,.,few,TRBJ2-1,14,TGTGCCATCAAACACACCCGGGAGAGAAATGAGCAGTTCTTC,CAIKHTRERNEQFF
TRBV9,.,.,TRBJ2-3,15,TGTGCCAGCAGCGGACAGGTCACTAGCACAGATACGCAGTATTTT,CASSGQVTSTDTQYF
TRBV20-1,TRBD2,.,TRBJ2-1,17,TGCAGTGCTAGTTACCTAGCGGGGCCGGGGAGGGACAATGAGCAGTTCTTC,CSASYLAGPGRDNEQFF
TRBV5-5,TRBD1,few,TRBJ2-5,14,TGTGCCAGCAGCCAACGGACAGGGAGAGAGACCCAGTACTTC,CASSQRTGRETQYF
TRBV5-8,.,.,TRBJ1-5,15,TGTGCCAGCAGCTTGGGGGGCCCCAGCAATCAGCCCCAGCATTTT,CASSLGGPSNQPQHF
TRBV15,TRBD2,once,TRBJ2-5,17,TGTGCCACCAGCAGAGATCGTACTAGCGGGAGCGGAGAGACCCAGTACTTC,CATSRDRTSGSGETQYF
TRBV5-1,TRBD1,.,TRBJ2-2,16,TGCGCCAGCAGCCGGCGGACAGGGGACGACACCGGGGAGCTGTTTTTT,CASSRRTGDDTGELFF
TRBV19,TRBD1,.,TRBJ1-5,21,TGTGCCAGTAGTATAGATGGGTGGGCAGGGGGCATTGTGCTTAGCAATCAGCCCCAGCATTTT,CASSIDGWAGGIVLSNQPQHF
TRBV2,.,.,TRBJ1-4,14,TGTGCCAGCCTCACAGGGAAAACTAATGAAAAACTGTTTTTT,CASLTGKTNEKLFF
TRBV24-1,.,.,TRBJ2-1,15,TGTGCCACCTCGACCCCCGCCGGGATGAACAATGAGCAGTTCTTC,CATSTPAGMNNEQFF
TRBV19,TRBD1,once,TRBJ2-1,15,TGTGCCAGTACCCCGGGACAGGGCTCCTACAATGAGCAGTTCTTC,CASTPGQGSYNEQFF
TRBV7-2,.,.,TRBJ1-2,14,TGTGCCAGCAGCTTACAATCAGGGGACTATGGCTACACCTTC,CASSLQSGDYGYTF
TRBV11-2,TRBD1,.,TRBJ2-5,15,TGTGCCAGCAGAAAGCCGGGACAGCCAAGGGAGACCCAGTACTTC,CASRKPGQPRETQYF
TRBV28,.,.,TRBJ1-4,14,TGTGCCAGCAGCCCCCACACAACTAATGAAAAACTGTTTTTT,CASSPHTTNEKLFF
TRBV5-4,.,once,TRBJ1-1,11,TGTGCCAGCATTACAGGGACTGAAGCTTTCTTT,CASITGTEAFF
TRBV6-5,.,once,TRBJ2-7,13,TGTGCCAGCATGGCGGGCTATCTCTACGAGCAGTACTTC,CASMAGYLYEQYF
TRBV28,.,once,TRBJ1-1,12,TGTGCCAGCAGGCCGGGGAGGGCTGAAGCTTTCTTT,CASRPGRAEAFF
TRBV7-8,TRBD1,.,TRBJ1-2,14,TGTGCCAGCAGCCGGACAGGGGGAGTCTATGGCTACACCTTC,CASSRTGGVYGYTF
TRBV24-1,.,.,TRBJ2-5,15,TGTGCCACCAGTGCGAGTCAGGGGCTCCAAGAGACCCAGTACTTC,CATSASQGLQETQYF
TRBV7-9,.,.,TRBJ2-5,14,TGTGCCAGCAGCTTAGTCATTCGAGCAGAGACCCAGTACTTC,CASSLVIRAETQYF
TRBV5-1,TRBD1,.,TRBJ2-1,13,TGCGCCAGCAGCTCCGGGACAGACAATGAGCAGTTCTTC,CASSSGTDNEQFF
TRBV19,TRBD1,.,TRBJ2-1,15,TGTGCCAGTATGGGGGGGACAGGGGGCTACAATGAGCAGTTCTTC,CASMGGTGGYNEQFF
TRBV18,.,.,TRBJ1-6,15,TGTGCCAGCTCACCCCTCGGGGACTATAATTCACCCCTCCACTTT,CASSPLGDYNSPLHF
TRBV3-1/TRBV3-2,.,.,TRBJ2-1,15,TGTGCCAGCAGCCAAGACGTGGGGAGAGGGCATGAGCAGTTCTTC,CASSQDVGRGHEQFF
TRBV18,.,once,TRBJ1-3,17,TGTGCCAGCTCACCAACAACGGGACAAGGGCCAGGAAACACCATATATTTT,CASSPTTGQGPGNTIYF
TRBV2,.,.,TRBJ1-1,15,TGTGCCAGCAGTGAAAGGGTCGGGAGGAACACTGAAGCTTTCTTT,CASSERVGRNTEAFF
TRBV10-3,.,.,TRBJ2-5,14,TGTGCCATCAGGGCAGACTCAAATCAAGAGACCCAGTACTTC,CAIRADSNQETQYF
TRBV6-5,TRBD1,.,TRBJ2-7,14,TGTGCCAGCAGTTACGGGACAGGGGCCTACGAGCAGTACTTC,CASSYGTGAYEQYF
TRBV10-3,TRBD1,.,TRBJ1-2,12,TGTGCCATCAGCCCGGACAGGGACGGCTACACCTTC,CAISPDRDGYTF
TRBV5-4,TRBD1,.,TRBJ1-5,15,TGTGCCAGCAGCGCCCAGACAGGGACGGATCAGCCCCAGCATTTT,CASSAQTGTDQPQHF
TRBV3-1/TRBV3-2,.,.,TRBJ1-2,16,TGTGCCAGCAGCCAAGTCCAGAGGAGGGTACGGTATGGCTACACCTTC,CASSQVQRRVRYGYTF
TRBV3-1/TRBV3-2,.,.,TRBJ2-2,12,TGTGCCAGCAGCCAAGTAGCCGGGGAGCTGTTTTTT,CASSQVAGELFF
TRBV6-1,TRBD2,.,TRBJ2-1,17,TGTGCCAGCAGTGGTTCTACTAGCGCGCGCGTCTACAATGAGCAGTTCTTC,CASSGSTSARVYNEQFF
TRBV7-2,.,.,TRBJ1-4,15,TGTGCCAGCAGCGGATGGACGGGCGGGGGCGAAAAACTGTTTTTT,CASSGWTGGGEKLFF
TRBV11-3,TRBD1,.,TRBJ1-3,16,TGTGCCAGCAGCCCAAGGACAGGGCTCTCTGGAAACACCATATATTTT,CASSPRTGLSGNTIYF